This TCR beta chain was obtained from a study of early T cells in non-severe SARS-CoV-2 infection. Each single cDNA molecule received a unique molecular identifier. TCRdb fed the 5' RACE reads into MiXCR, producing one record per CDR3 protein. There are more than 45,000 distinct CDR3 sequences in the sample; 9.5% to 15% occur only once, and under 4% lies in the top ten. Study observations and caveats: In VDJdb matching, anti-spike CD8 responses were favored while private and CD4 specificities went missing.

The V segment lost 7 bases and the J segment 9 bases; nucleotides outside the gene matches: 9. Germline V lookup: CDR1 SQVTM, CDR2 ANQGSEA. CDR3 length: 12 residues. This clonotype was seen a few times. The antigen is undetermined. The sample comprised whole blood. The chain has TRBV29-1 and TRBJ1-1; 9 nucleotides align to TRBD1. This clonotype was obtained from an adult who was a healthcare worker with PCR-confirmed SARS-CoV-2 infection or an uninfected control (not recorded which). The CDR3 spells CSDWTGAEKAFF. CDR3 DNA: TGCAGCGACTGGACAGGGGCGGAAAAAGCTTTCTTT.